Given below is one T cell receptor beta chain in context. It lacks a known antigen. Base qualities are not at hand, and no much larger clone is one base apart. These data are taken from a study of shared clonotypes between healthy human individuals (dated by TCRdb to the early 2020s). In terms of the full investigation: The cohort comprised a couple of women and three men aged 18 to 49 years. To estimate repertoire size and how much clonotypes are shared between individuals, the study performed deep sequencing of blood TCR repertoires from a few healthy adults. To increase sequencing depth and limit assay-specific biases, TCR repertoire library preparation and sequencing were carried out by different laboratories using diverse techniques. For each donor, three plates each were used for CD4 naive and CD4 memory, two plates were used for CD8 naive, and one plate was used for CD8 memory. Per donor, leukapheresis produced somewhere between about 0.94 and 10 billion PBMCs.

V lost 3 bases and J lost 5 bases, and the count of bases not matched to a germline gene is 8. Inclusive of the bounding cysteine and phenylalanine, the CDR3 is 16 residues long. Only the CDR3 part of the read is kept: 48 bases, read in frame from the first base. CDR1 is given as SGHRS and CDR2 as YFSETQ, both from the germline V gene. Overall study results and their limits: Higher generation probabilities were observed for clonotypes shared by all four sorted-subset donors than for non-shared clonotypes. Naive subsets generally had larger estimated clonotype richness than memory subsets. Sampling was restricted to blood, and TCR repertoires in tissues likely differ from the TCR repertoires found in blood. Pairwise subsampling led to the expectation that sequencing depth would affect the degree of clonotype sharing among donors. Incomplete sequencing was indicated by rarefaction of sorted-subset datasets, despite the large sequencing depth. Sharing across several donors was observed for around 5% of naive CD4, 3% to 3.5% of naive CD8, roughly 2.4% of memory CD4, and less than 0.45% of memory CD8 clonotypes. The small number of donors limited the genetic and exposure-history diversity represented.

The donors were healthy, HIV-negative adults with no recently reported acute infections or vaccinations. Only Caucasian adults living in Nashville, Tennessee, USA were represented among the donors. CD4+ T cells were enriched by magnetic negative selection, after which naive cells were positively selected on CD45RA and the negative fraction was taken as the memory subset. Blood was obtained by leukapheresis, after which PBMCs were separated by Ficoll-Histopaque density gradient centrifugation and cryopreserved in liquid nitrogen vapor phase. Analytical flow cytometry was used to check the purity and quantity of each magnetically sorted T cell population. From each sorted fraction, genomic DNA was isolated and quantified by UV absorbance on a Nanodrop 2000c. Using the deep immunoSEQ assay, TCR CDR3 regions were amplified from genomic DNA by multiplex PCR. For each cell subset, the extracted genomic DNA was distributed evenly across all wells of several immunoSEQ 96-well plates, and each plate served as one replicate. For sorted subsets, about 200 ng genomic DNA, equal to 25,000 to 35,000 T cell genomes, was loaded into each replicate PCR. The purified libraries were quantified using a Qubit 3.0 fluorometer, sized with a Bioanalyzer 2100, and then quantified again using the KAPA Library Quantification kit. Each immunoSEQ 96-well plate was sequenced on its own single-read 150-cycle Illumina NextSeq 550 flow cell. In the authors' own workflow: Because only junctional sequences without quality scores were contained in the immunoSEQ output, filtering matching that applied to full-length reads could not be performed. To assign V/J genes and CDR3, sequences were annotated using PyIR, a Python wrapper for IgBLAST v1.9, with IMGT germline references. Any read was removed if the V/J assignment was weak (E-value above 1e-6), the CDR3 was missing, or the read contained stop codons, out-of-frame junctions, or ambiguous translated residues. V3J clonotypes were defined as sequences sharing an identical inferred V gene, J gene, and CDR3 amino acid sequence. Percentage overlap between repertoires was calculated by dividing the number of shared unique clonotypes by the size of the smaller repertoire. Three approaches were used to assess repertoire richness: RTK rarefaction, the Chao1 estimator, and Recon v2.1 estimates of unobserved clonotypes. OLGA was used to compute generation probabilities for all TCRbeta clonotypes that the gDNA method yielded from a handful of donors. TCRdb stores this immuneACCESS table with in-frame sequences only. Part of the clones is absent; in the studies checked, under half of the shortfall reflects unresolved V genes, and no reason is known for the rest. D and trimming were read from the DNA, whereas the V and J calls and clone size are those reported in that table. The sample includes 1,400,000 or so clones, with just under 99% observed a single time. The top ten clones comprise over 0.3% of the sample.

The chain is assembled from TRBV5-1 and TRBJ2-1; TRBD2 aligns with 10 central bases. This receptor was identified in a man aged 25 to 40 in good health. Material: naive CD4+ T cells sorted from blood. Reading the label with the study, this specimen's cell subset or site is: CD45RA+ positively selected. For the CDR3, the sequence is CASSSERTSGNNEQFF. In nucleotide form, the sequence is TGCGCCAGCAGCTCCGAACGGACTAGCGGTAACAATGAGCAGTTCTTC.